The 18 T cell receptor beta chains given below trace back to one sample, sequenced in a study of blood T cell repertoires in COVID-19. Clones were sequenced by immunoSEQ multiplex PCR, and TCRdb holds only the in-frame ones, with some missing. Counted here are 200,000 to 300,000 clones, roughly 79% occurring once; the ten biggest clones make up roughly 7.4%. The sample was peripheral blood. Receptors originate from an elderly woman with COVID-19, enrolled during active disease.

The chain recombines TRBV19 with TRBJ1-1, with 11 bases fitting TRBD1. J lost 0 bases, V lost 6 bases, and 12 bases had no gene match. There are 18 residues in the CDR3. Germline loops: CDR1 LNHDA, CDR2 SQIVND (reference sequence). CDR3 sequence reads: CASSPGQGASGVNTEAFF. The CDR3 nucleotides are TGTGCCAGTAGCCCAGGACAGGGGGCCTCGGGAGTGAACACTGAAGCTTTCTTT.

The CDR3 protein is CASSQDRAYQPQHF. Here the CDR3 DNA reads TGCGCCAGCAGCCAAGACAGGGCTTATCAGCCCCAGCATTTT. V is TRBV4-1 and J is TRBJ1-5; D is perhaps TRBD1 (5 bases). Trimming removed 0 bases at V and 5 bases at J, with 8 bases between. Germline V CDR1 and CDR2: MGHRA, YSYEKL. There are 14 residues in the CDR3.

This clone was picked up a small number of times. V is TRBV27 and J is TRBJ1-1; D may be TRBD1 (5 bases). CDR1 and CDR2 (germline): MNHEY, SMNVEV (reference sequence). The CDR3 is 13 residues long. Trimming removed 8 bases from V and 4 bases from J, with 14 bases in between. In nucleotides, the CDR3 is TGTGCCAGCGGATTTCTGGGGGGCACTGAAGCTTTCTTT. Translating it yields CASGFLGGTEAFF.

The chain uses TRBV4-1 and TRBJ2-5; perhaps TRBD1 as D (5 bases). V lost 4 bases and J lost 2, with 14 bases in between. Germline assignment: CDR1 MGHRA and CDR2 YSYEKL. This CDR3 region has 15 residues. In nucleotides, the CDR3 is TGCGCCAGCAGCCCACAGACAGCGACACAAGAGACCCAGTACTTC. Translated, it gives CASSPQTATQETQYF.

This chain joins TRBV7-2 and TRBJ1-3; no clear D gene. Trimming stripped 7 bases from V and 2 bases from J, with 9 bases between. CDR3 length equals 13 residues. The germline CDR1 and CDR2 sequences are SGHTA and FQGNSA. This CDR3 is CASTPGAGNTIYF. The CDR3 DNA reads TGTGCCAGCACCCCCGGAGCTGGAAACACCATATATTTT. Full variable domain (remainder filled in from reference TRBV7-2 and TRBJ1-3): GAGVSQSPSNKVTEKGKDVELRCDPISGHTALYWYRQSLGQGLEFLIYFQGNSAPDKSGLPSDRFSAERTGGSVSTLTIQRTQQEDSAVYLCASTPGAGNTIYFGEGSWLTVV.

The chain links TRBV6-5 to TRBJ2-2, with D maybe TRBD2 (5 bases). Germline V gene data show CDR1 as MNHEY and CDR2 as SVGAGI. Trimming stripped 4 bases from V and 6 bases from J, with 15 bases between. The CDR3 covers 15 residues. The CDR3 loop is CASSLKARGAGELFF. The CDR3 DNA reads TGTGCCAGCAGTTTAAAGGCTCGGGGTGCCGGGGAGCTGTTTTTT.

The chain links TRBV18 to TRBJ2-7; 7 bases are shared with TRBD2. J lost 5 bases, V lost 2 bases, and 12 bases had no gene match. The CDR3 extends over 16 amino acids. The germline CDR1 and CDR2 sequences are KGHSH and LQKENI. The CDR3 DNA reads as TGTGCCAGCTCACCATCTTTGGGAGGGGCAGGTGACGAGCAGTACTTC. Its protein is CASSPSLGGAGDEQYF.

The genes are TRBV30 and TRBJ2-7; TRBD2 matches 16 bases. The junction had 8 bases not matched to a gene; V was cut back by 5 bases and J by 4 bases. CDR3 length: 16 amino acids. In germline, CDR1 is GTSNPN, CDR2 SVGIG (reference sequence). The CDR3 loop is CAWAGTSGRAKYEQYF. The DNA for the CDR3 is TGTGCCTGGGCCGGGACTAGCGGGAGGGCAAAATACGAGCAGTACTTC.

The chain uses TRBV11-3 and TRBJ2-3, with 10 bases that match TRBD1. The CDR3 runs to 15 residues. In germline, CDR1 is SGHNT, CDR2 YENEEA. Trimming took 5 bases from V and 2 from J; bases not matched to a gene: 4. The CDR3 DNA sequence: TGTGCCAGCAGCCTTGGACAGGGGGACACAGATACGCAGTATTTT. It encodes CASSLGQGDTDTQYF. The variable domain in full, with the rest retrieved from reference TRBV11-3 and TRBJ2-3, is EAGVVQSPRYKIIEKKQPVAFWCNPISGHNTLYWYLQNLGQGPELLIRYENEEAVDDSQLPKDRFSAERLKGVDSTLKIQPAELGDSAVYLCASSLGQGDTDTQYFGPGTRLTVL.

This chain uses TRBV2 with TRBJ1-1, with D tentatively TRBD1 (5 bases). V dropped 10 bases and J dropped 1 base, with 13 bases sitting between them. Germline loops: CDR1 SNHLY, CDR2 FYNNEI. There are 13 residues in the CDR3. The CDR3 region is CANSGTPNTEAFF. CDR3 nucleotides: TGTGCCAACTCCGGGACTCCGAACACTGAAGCTTTCTTT.

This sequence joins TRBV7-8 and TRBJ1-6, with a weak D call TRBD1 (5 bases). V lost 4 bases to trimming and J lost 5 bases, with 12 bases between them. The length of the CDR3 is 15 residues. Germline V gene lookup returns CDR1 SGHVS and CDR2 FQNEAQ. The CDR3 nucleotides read TGTGCCAGCAGCTATTTTAAGGGGAATAATTCACCCCTCCACTTT. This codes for CASSYFKGNNSPLHF.

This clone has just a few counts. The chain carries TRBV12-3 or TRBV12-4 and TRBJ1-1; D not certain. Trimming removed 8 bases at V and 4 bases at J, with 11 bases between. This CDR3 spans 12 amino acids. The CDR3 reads CASSWGGTEAFF. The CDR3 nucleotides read TGTGCCAGCTCTTGGGGAGGCACTGAAGCTTTCTTT.

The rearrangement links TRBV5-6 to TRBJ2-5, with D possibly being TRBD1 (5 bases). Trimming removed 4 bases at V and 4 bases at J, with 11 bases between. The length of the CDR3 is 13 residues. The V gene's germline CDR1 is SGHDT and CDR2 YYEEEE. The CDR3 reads CASSPDILETQYF. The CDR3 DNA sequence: TGTGCCAGCAGCCCGGACATCCTAGAGACCCAGTACTTC.

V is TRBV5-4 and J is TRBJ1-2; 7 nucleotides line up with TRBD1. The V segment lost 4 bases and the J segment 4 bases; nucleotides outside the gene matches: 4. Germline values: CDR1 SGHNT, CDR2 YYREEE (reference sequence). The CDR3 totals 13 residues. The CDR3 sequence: CASSRGTAYGYTF. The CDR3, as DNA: TGTGCCAGCAGCCGAGGGACAGCCTATGGCTACACCTTC.

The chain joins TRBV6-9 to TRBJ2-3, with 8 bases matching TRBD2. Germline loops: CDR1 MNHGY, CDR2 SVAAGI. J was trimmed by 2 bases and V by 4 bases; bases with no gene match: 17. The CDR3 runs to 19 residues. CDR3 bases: TGTGCCAGCAGTTCCCCCTTGGGACGGGAGGGCCGAACCACAGATACGCAGTATTTT. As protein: CASSSPLGREGRTTDTQYF.

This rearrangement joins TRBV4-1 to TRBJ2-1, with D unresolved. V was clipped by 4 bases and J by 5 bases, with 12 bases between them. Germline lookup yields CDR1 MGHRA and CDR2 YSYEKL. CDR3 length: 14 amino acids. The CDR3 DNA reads TGCGCCAGCAGCCCGTTGACTGCCAACAATGAGCAGTTCTTC. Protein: CASSPLTANNEQFF.

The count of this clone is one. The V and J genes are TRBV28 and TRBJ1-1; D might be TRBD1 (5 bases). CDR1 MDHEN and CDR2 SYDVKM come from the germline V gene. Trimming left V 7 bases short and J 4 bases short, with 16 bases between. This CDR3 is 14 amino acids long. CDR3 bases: TGTGCCAGCACCTTCTTTCGGGGGGGCACTGAAGCTTTCTTT. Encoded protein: CASTFFRGGTEAFF.

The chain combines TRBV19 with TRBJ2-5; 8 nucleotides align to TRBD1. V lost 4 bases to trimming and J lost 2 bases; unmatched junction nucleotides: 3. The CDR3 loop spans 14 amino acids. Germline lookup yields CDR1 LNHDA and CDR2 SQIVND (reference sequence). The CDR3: CASSKQGVQETQYF. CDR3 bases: TGTGCCAGTAGTAAACAGGGGGTACAAGAGACCCAGTACTTC.